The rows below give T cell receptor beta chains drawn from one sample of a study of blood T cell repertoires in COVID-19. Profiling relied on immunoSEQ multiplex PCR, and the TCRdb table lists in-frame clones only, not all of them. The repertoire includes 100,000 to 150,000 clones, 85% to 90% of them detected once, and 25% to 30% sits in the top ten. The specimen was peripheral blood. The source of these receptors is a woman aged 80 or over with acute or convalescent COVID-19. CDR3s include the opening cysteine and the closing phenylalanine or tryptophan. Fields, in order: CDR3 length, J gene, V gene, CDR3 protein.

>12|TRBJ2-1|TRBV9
CASSVAGNEQFF
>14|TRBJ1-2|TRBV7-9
CASSLTGANYGYTF
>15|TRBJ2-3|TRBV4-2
CASSPPGAGTDTQYF
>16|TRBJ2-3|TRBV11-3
CASSQQGPSGTDTQYF
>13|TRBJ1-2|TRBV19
CASSRSGSYGYTF
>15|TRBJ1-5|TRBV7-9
CASSPGDVDNQPQHF
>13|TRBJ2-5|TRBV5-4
CASSPPRGETQYF
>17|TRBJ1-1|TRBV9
CASSVGMGTGGVPEAFF
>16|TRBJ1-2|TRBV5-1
CASSLAGGGANYGYTF
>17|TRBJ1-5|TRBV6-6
CASSPTQGAVVNQPQHF
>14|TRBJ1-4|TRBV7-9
CASSLWDSNEKLFF
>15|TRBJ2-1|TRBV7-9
CASSPLASRRDEQFF
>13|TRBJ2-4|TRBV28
CASSAPQESIQYF
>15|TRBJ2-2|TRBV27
CASRRGQSNTGELFF
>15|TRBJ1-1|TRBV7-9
CASSRTDAGGTEAFF
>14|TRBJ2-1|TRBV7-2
CASSSQGAGDEQFF
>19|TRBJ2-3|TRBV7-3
CASSPRPGTGGRLPDTQYF
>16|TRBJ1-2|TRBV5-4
CASSLHAAQGNYGYTF
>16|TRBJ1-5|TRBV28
CAIRGQALISNQPQHF
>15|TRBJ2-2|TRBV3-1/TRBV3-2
CASQRGGSNTGELFF
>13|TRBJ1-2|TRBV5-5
CASSADSDYGYTF
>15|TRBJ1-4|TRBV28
CASTVGGQDGKKLFF
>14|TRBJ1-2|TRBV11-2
CASSSLKRSGGYTF
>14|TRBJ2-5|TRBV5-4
CASSTGTSGETQYF
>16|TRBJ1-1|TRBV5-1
CASSDAPRQGPTEAFF
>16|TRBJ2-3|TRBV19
CASSIVRGRKTDTQYF
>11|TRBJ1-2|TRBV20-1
CSARSGYGYTF
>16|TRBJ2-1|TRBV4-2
CASSLQTRGSYNEQFF
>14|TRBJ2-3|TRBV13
CASSSRGGTDTQYF
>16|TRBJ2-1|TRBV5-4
CASSSGTSGDYNEQFF
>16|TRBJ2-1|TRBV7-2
CASSARQGVGGGEQFF
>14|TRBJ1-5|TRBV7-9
CATLNFGGSEPQHF
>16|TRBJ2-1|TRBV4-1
CASSQDASGSYNEQFF
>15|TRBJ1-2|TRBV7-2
CASSLERQGRSGYTF
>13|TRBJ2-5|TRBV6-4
CASSESPEETQYF
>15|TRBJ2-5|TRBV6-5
CATQRGGLGQETQYF
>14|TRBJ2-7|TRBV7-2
CASSPGQGPYEQYF
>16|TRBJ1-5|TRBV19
CASSIGGRGWDQPQHF
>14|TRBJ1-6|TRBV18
CASSPTGVDSPLHF
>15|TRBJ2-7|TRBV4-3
CASSQDRGRTYEQYF
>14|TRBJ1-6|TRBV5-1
CASSRGLYNSPLHF
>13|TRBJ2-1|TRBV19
CASSGSTVAEQFF
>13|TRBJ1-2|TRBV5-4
CASSSGQGYGYTF
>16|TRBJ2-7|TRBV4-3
CASSQGRGISSYEQYF
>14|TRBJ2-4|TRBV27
CASSFSRGKNIQYF
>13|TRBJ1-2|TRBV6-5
CASRQTRLYGYTF
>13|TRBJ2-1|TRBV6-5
CASRRDRYNEQFF
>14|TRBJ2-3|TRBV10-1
CASSVRLATDTQYF
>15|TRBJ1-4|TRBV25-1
CASTGGDRTNEKLFF
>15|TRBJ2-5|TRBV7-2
CASSLQWGGRETQYF
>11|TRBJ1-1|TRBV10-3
CAISAETEAFF
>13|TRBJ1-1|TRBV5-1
CASSQDRADQAFF
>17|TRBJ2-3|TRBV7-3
CASSPRMGRGYTDTQYF
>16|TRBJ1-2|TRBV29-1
CSVGRGLSNFNYGYTF
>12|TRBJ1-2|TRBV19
CAARDREAGYTF
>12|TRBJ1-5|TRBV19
CASSHGRQPQHF
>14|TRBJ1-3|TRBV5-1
CASRPGTGADTIYF
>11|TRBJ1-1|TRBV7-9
CASSSGQQAFF
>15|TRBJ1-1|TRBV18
CASSPGREHSTEAFF